One TCR beta chain is described in this entry. Preparation of the TCRbeta library was carried out with unique molecular identifiers. TCRdb re-called the PCR reads with MiXCR, one entry per CDR3 protein. This sample has 300,000 to 400,000 distinct CDR3 sequences; roughly 14% occur once, and the top ten carry about 3.9%. The data stem from a study of T-cell reconstitution after alpha-beta-depleted transplantation in children. The V and J ends lost 10 bases and 2 bases respectively, with 17 bases between them. The V gene's germline CDR1 is SEHNR and CDR2 FQNEAQ (reference sequence). CDR3 length: 14 residues.

This receptor was obtained from a human donor who donated a stem cell graft to a child with Fanconi anemia. This chain links TRBV7-9 with TRBJ1-2; weak D call: TRBD1 (5 bases). Here the sequenced sample was PBMCs, taken from the stem cell graft. The CDR3 DNA reads as TGTGCCACCCAGATCGGGGGGGAGAACTATGGCTACACCTTC. It translates to CATQIGGENYGYTF.